This T cell receptor (beta chain) emerged from a study of control samples from healthy donors and cancer patients. In germline, CDR1 is SGHRS, CDR2 YFSETQ. The V and J ends lost 2 bases and 7 bases, in that order; junction bases with no gene match: 6. The CDR3 runs 15 residues. The assay was immunoSEQ multiplex PCR, and TCRdb's table has in-frame clones only and misses some. The sample includes tens of thousands of clones, 84% seen only once; the top ten take 2.9%. The clonotype originates from a woman aged 45 to 65 with lung cancer. The chain links TRBV5-1 to TRBJ1-4, with 9 bases fitting TRBD1. Material for sequencing was PBMCs. The CDR3 DNA sequence: TGCGCCAGCAGCTTCGGACAGGGGACAGGTGAAAAACTGTTTTTT. It encodes CASSFGQGTGEKLFF.